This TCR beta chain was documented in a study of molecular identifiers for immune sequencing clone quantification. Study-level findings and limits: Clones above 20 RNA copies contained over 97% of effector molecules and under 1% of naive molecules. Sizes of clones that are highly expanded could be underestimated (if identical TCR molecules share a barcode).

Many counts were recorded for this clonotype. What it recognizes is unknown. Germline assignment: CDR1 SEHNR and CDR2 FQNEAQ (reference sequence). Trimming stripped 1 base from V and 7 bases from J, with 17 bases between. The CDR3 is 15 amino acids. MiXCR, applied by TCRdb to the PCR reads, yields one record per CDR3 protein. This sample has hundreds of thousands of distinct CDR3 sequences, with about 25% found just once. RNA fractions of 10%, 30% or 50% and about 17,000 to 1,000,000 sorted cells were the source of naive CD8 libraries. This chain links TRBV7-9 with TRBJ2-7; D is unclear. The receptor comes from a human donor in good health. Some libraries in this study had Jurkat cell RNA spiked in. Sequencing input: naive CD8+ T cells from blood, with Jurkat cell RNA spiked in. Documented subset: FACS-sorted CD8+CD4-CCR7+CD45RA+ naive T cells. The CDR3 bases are TGTGCCAGCAGCTTAGAGAGTGGGGTCCTGGGGGAGCAGTACTTC. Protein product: CASSLESGVLGEQYF.